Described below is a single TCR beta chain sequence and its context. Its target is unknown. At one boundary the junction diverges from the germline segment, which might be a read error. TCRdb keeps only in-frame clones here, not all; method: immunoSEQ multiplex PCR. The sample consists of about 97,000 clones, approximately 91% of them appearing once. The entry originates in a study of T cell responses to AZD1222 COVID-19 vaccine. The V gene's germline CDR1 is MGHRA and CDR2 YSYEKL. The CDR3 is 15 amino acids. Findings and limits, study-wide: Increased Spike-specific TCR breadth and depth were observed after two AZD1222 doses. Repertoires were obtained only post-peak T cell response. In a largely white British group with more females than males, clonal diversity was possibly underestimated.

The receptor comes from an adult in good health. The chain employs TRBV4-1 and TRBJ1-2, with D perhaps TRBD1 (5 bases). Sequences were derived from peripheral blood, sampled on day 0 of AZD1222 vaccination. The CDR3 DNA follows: TGCGCCAGCAGCAAAGAACAGGTGGTAGACCTTGGCTACACCTTC. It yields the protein CASSKEQVVDLGYTF.